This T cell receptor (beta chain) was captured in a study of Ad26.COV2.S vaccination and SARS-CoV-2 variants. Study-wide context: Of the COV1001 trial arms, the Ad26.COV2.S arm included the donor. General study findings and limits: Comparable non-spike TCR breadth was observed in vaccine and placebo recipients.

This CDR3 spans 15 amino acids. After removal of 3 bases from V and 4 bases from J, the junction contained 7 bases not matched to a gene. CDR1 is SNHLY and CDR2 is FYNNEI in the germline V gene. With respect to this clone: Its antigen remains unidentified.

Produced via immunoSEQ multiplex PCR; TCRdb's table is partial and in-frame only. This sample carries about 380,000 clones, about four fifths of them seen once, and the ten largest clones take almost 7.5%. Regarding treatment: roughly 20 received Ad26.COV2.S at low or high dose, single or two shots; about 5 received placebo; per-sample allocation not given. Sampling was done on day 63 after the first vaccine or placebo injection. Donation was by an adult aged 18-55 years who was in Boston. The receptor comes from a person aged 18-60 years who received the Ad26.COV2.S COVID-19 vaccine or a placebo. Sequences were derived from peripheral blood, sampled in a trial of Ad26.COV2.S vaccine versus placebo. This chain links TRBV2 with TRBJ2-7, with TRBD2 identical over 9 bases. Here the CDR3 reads CASSDRAGGPYEQYF. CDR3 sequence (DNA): TGTGCCAGCAGTGACAGGGCGGGAGGGCCGTACGAGCAGTACTTC.